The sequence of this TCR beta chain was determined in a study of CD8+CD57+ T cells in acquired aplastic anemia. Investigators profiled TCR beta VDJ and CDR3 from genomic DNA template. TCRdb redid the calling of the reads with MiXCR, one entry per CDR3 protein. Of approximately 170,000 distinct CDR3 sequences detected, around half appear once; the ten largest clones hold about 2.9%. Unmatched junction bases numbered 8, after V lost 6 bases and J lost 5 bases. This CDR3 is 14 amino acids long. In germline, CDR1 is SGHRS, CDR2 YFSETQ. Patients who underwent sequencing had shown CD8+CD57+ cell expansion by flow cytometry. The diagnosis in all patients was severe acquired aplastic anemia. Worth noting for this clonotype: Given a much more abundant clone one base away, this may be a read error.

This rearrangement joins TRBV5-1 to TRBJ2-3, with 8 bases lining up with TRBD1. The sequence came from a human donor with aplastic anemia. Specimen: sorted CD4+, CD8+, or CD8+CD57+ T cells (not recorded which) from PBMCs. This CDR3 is CASKLGQAQDTQYF. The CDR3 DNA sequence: TGCGCCAGCAAATTGGGACAGGCACAAGATACGCAGTATTTT.